The T cell receptor (beta chain) described here comes from a study of blood T cell repertoires in COVID-19. In the study overall: Researchers got acute and convalescent COVID-19 samples from the United States, Italy and Spain.

Original handling: Reference gene primers were amplified, and this amplification served to estimate nucleated cell counts. TCRdb keeps only in-frame clones here, not all; method: immunoSEQ multiplex PCR. That table gives V, J and clone size, and the DNA gave D and trimming. The sample has 200,000 to 250,000 clones, more than 75% seen once. The CDR3 contains 18 residues. The germline V gene has CDR1 ENHRY and CDR2 SYGVKD. After removal of 0 bases from V and 4 bases from J, the junction contained 14 bases not matched to a gene. This TCR derives from a man between 50 and 59 years old who had recovered from COVID-19. This chain links TRBV10-3 with TRBJ1-2; 7 bases align to TRBD1. The sample taken for sequencing was peripheral blood. The CDR3 DNA is TGTGCCATCAGTGAGTCCCGGGACAGCGGCCCCGGGGGCTATGGCTACACCTTC. Translation: CAISESRDSGPGGYGYTF.